The source of this T cell receptor (beta chain) is a study of T cells in Graves' hyperthyroidism and ophthalmopathy (dated by TCRdb to between 2018 and 2021). As for the study more broadly: Peripheral blood samples were taken at initial diagnosis, before any treatment was given. The roughly 100 discovery patients were randomly split 7:3 into training and test sets. An independent validation cohort of under 20 hyperthyroidism patients and approximately 17 patients who later progressed to ophthalmopathy tested prospective prediction of ophthalmopathy. To identify TCR V-J signatures that set the groups apart, the researchers used a discovery cohort of roughly 100 patients, made up of 43 with Graves' ophthalmopathy and some 60 with stable Graves' hyperthyroidism. According to the paper, TCR Vbeta CDR3 sequencing was carried out on over 130 peripheral blood samples, which came from fewer than 50 ophthalmopathy, approximately 72 hyperthyroidism and about 17 progressor patients. In addition, the study compared T-cell repertoires in thyroid tissue and in blood from over 5 Graves' hyperthyroidism patients. After blood sampling, hyperthyroidism patients were treated with methimazole at a starting dose of 30 mg daily, and ophthalmopathy patients were treated with high-dose intravenous methylprednisolone. General findings and caveats noted by the study authors: In cross-validation, a model built on a 13 V-J signature told ophthalmopathy apart from stable hyperthyroidism with about 90% sensitivity and about 81% specificity, and in testing the same model reached 80%/75%. In validation, the model predicted progression to ophthalmopathy with approximately 69% sensitivity and roughly 72% specificity, a median of 6.5 months before onset. Blood samples also contained most of the expanded thyroid clonotypes (frequency above 0.001), which suggests that blood repertoires may reflect thyroid immune responses. No statistical method was used to set the sample size in advance, and investigators knew the group allocation.

Stable Graves' hyperthyroidism was defined as no progression to ophthalmopathy during 18 months of follow-up. Hyperthyroidism patients were aged 18 to 65 years and newly diagnosed, with disease duration of less than 2 months. Any patient with an uncontrolled infection, another autoimmune disease, pregnancy or lactation was excluded. Diagnoses relied on clinical symptoms, serum thyroxine and TRAb, thyroid ultrasound and orbital computed tomography. Ficoll-Paque density gradient centrifugation was used to isolate PBMCs from about 9.4 ml of fresh peripheral blood. Total RNA was extracted with Trizol reagent, and quality was checked on an Agilent 2100 Bioanalyzer. CDR1 and CDR2 are drawn from the germline V gene: ENHRY, SYGVKD. V is clipped by 4 bases and J by 3 bases, and the sequence between their germline boundaries is 10 bases long. From the cysteine through the phenylalanine, the CDR3 covers 14 amino acids. The only DNA kept is the CDR3, 42 bases in frame from the first base.

Amplification of TCR beta CDR3 regions was carried out from RNA transcripts. The TCR CDR3 was subjected to a first round of RT-PCR using the HTBI primer set and the Qiagen OneStep RT-PCR kit. Libraries were constructed in a second round of multiplex PCR, after which size selection and purification were performed. Paired-end sequencing of the libraries was performed with 100 bp reads on an Illumina HiSeq2000. The original pipeline was this. SOAPnuke was used to process the raw data, throwing out any read that contained adapters or uncalled bases, had a mean Phred below 15, or lacked an exact constant-primer or identifier match. High-quality paired reads were merged using COPE v1.2.5, and each unique nucleotide sequence was defined as a clonotype. MiTCR v1.1 was used to align clonotypes to the IMGT TRBV, TRBD and TRBJ reference segments. The analysis was restricted to V-J combinations with a frequency above 0.0001, which together covered 99.2% of the repertoires. The TCS score was defined as F50 (clonal expansion) divided by E x V (chaos), with BLOSUM62-based TCRdist calculated between CDR3 peptides within each V-J. Welch's t-statistics and random forest reduced several hundred V-J features to 10 to 15, which were used in a naive Bayes classifier (R e1071). The public sequencing data were trimmed at Q25 with fastp and processed into clonotypes with MiXCR by TCRdb, which kept only in-frame beta chains. Each record represents a unique CDR3 protein, reported with the most common genes and DNA among its rows. TCRdb's processing, not the authors', yielded these V and J calls. The sample has about 690,000 distinct CDR3 sequences on record, around a sixth of them singletons. 15% to 19% of the sample belongs to the ten largest clones.

Turning to this clonotype: What this receptor recognizes is not known. There are no base qualities to consult, and no much larger clone falls within one base.

The sequence derives from a man between 45 and 60 years old with Graves' hyperthyroidism. Specimen: blood. In this chain, TRBV10-3 is recombined with TRBJ2-1; a tentative D match to TRBD2 spans 5 bases. DNA sequence: TGTGCCATCAGTGGAGGGAAGGACTACAATGAGCAGTTCTTC. This codes for CAISGGKDYNEQFF.